This entry features one TCR beta chain sequence. No antigen is known for it. Isolated RNA was reverse transcribed into cDNA used as the sequencing template. TCRdb's table, derived via immunoSEQ multiplex PCR, lists solely in-frame clones and lacks some. The table records approximately 130,000 clones, approximately 60% of them present only once. The entry originates in a study of CD8+ T cells in alopecia areata. Points from the study as a whole: Scalp and blood samples kept many expanded lesional clones throughout tofacitinib.

Germline V gene sequence: CDR1 ENHRY, CDR2 SYGVKD. There are 13 residues in the CDR3. Trimming left V 7 bases short and J 3 bases short, with 13 bases between. Stated treatment: oral pan-JAK inhibitor, 5-10 mg twice daily. The chain joins TRBV10-3 to TRBJ2-7; D possibly corresponds to TRBD2 (7 bases). The clonotype was recovered from a human donor with alopecia areata. The sample in question was CD4+ T cells sorted from blood, obtained at week 4, from a patient treated with tofacitinib. The CDR3 sequence is CAINRGAGYEQYF. The CDR3 DNA sequence: TGTGCCATCAATCGGGGGGCGGGCTACGAGCAGTACTTC.